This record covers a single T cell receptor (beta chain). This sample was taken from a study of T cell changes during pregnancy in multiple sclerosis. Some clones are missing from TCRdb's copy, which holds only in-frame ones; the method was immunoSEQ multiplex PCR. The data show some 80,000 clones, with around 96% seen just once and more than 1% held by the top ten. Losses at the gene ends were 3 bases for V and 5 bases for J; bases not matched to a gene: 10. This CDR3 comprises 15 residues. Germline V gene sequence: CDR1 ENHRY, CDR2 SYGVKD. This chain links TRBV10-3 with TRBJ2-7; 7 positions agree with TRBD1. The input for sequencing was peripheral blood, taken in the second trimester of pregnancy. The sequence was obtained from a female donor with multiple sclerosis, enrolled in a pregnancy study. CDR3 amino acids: CAISDPPTGNHEQYF. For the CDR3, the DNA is TGTGCCATCAGTGACCCCCCGACAGGGAACCACGAGCAGTACTTC.